The T cell receptor beta chain under discussion was sequenced for a study of CD8 T cells in Susac syndrome. This clonotype was seen a single time. The V and J ends lost 7 bases and 7 bases respectively, with 16 bases between them. Germline V gene data show CDR1 as DFQATT and CDR2 as SNEGSKA (reference sequence). The CDR3 is made up of 13 amino acids. CD8+ and CD4+ T cells were negatively isolated; TEMRA cells were FACS-enriched. With random hexamers, reverse transcription was performed on roughly 0.45 to 1 ug of RNA. TCRdb reprocessed the immunoSEQ multiplex PCR reads via MiXCR and lists one record per CDR3 protein. The sample yields about 190,000 distinct CDR3 sequences, approximately 95% seen once.

Source material: CD4+ T cells from PBMCs. The clonotype comes from a human donor in good health. V and J are TRBV20-1 and TRBJ1-4, with D uncertain. CDR3 residues: CSVKGLTGEKLFF. The CDR3 nucleotides read TGCAGTGTTAAAGGGCTCACCGGTGAAAAACTGTTTTTT.